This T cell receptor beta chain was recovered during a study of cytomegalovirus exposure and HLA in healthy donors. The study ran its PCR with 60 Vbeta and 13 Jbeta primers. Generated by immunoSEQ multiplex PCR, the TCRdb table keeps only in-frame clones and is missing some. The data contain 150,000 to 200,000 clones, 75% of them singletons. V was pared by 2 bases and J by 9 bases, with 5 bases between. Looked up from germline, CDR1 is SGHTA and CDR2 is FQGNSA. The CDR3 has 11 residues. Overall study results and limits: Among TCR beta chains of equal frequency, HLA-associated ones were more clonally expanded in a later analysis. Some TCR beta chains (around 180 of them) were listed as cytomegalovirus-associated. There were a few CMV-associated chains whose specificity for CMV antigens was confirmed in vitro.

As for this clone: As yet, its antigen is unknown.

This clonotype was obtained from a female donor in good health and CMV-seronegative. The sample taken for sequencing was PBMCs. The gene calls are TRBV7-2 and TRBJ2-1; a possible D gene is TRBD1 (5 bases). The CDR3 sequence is CASSLRGEQFF. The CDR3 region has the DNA TGTGCCAGCAGCTTAAGGGGTGAGCAGTTCTTC.